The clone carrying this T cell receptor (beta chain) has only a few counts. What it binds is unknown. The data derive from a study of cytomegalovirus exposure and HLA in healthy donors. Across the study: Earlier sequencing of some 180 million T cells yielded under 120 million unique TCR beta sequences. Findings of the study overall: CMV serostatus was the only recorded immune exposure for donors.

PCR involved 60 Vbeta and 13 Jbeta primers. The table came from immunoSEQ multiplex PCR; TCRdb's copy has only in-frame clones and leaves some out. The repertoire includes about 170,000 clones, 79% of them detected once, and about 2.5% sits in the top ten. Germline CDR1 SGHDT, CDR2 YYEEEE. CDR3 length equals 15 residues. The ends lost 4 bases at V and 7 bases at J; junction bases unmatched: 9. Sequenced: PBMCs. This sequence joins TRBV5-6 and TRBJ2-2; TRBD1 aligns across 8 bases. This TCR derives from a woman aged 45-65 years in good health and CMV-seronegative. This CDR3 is CASSRRDRLVGELFF. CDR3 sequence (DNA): TGTGCCAGCAGCCGGCGGGACAGGCTGGTCGGGGAGCTGTTTTTT.